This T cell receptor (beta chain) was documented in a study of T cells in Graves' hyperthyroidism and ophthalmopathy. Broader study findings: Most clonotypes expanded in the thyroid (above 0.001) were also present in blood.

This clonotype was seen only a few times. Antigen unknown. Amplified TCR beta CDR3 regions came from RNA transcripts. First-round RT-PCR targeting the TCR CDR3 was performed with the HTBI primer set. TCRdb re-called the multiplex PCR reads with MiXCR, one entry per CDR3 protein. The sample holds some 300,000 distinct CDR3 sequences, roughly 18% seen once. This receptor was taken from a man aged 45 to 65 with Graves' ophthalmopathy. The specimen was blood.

The CDR3 DNA is TGTGCCAGCAGTTTAGGCCCCTGGGGGCAGTACTTC. Its translation is CASSLGPWGQYF. The chain carries TRBV12-3 or TRBV12-4 and TRBJ2-7; D ambiguous. The V gene lost 1 base and the J gene lost 9 bases, with 10 bases spanning the gap. This CDR3 is 12 amino acids long.